The following is a T cell receptor beta chain sequence with its context. CDR3 and TCR beta VDJ profiling relied on genomic DNA as the template. TCRdb reanalysed the reads using MiXCR and keeps one entry per CDR3 protein. Of 200,000 or so distinct CDR3 sequences in the sample, about 64% are singletons; the top ten hold just over 45%. These data come from a study of CD8+CD57+ T cells in acquired aplastic anemia. The germline gives CDR1 SQVTM, CDR2 ANQGSEA. The ends were cut back, 6 bases at V and 3 bases at J, with 12 bases in the middle. This CDR3 has 14 amino acids. The origin of this receptor is a human donor with severe aplastic anemia or a healthy control (not recorded which). The chain couples TRBV29-1 to TRBJ2-6, with TRBD1 as a possible D gene (6 bases). The sequenced sample consisted of sorted CD4+, CD8+, or CD8+CD57+ T cells (not recorded which) from PBMCs. In nucleotides, the CDR3 is TGCAGCGTAAAGGGGGAAGGTGGGGCCAACGTCCTGACTTTC. This gives the protein CSVKGEGGANVLTF.